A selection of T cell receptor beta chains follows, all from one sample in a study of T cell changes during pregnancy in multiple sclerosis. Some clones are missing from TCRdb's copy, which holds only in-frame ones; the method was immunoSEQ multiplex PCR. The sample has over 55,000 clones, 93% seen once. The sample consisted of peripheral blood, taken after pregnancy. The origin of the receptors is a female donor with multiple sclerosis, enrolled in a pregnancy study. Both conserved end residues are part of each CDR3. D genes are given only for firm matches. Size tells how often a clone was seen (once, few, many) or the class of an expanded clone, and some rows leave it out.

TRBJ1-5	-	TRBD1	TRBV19	TGTGCCAGTAGTATCCTTCTCGGACAGGGAAACAATCAGCCCCAGCATTTT	CASSILLGQGNNQPQHF
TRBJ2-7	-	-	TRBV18	TGTGCCAGCTCACCACCCCCGGCAGGGCGCAGCTCCTACGAGCAGTACTTC	CASSPPPAGRSSYEQYF
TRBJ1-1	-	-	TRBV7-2	TGTGCCAGCAGCTCGATGGGAGGGTGGAGAGAAGCTTTCTTT	CASSSMGGWREAFF
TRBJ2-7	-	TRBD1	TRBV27	TGTGCCAGCAGTTCCCCCTCGGACAGGGCCCCATACGAGCAGTACTTC	CASSSPSDRAPYEQYF
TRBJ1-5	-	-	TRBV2	TGTGCCAGCAGGGTGGGGCCTAATCAGCCCCAGCATTTT	CASRVGPNQPQHF
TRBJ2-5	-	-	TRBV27	TGTGCCAGCAGTTTATCCCACGAGTACCAAGAGACCCAGTACTTC	CASSLSHEYQETQYF
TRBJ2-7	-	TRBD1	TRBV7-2	TGTGCCAGTGTAAGTGACAGGGGCTACGAGCAGTACTTC	CASVSDRGYEQYF
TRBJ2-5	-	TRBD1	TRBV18	TGTGCCAGCTCACCACGGGGACAGGGGTCGGAGACCCAGTACTTC	CASSPRGQGSETQYF
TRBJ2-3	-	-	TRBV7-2	TGTGCCAGCAGCTTAATGGCTCCAAAAACAGATACGCAGTATTTT	CASSLMAPKTDTQYF
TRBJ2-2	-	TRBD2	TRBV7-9	TGTGCCAGCAGCACCCTAGCGGGAAACACCGGGGAGCTGTTTTTT	CASSTLAGNTGELFF
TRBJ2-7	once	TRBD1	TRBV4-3	TGCGCCAGCAGCCAAGATGCCCGGGGACAGGGGGCATACGAGCAGTACTTC	CASSQDARGQGAYEQYF
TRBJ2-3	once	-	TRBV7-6	TGTGCCAGCAGCTTAGGCCCGGGCGGGGGCGTCTTATATGATACGCAGTATTTT	CASSLGPGGGVLYDTQYF
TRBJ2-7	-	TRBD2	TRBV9	TGTGCCAGCAGCGCCAACCAGCGGGACCCCACCTACGAGCAGTACTTC	CASSANQRDPTYEQYF
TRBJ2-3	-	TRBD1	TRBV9	TGTGCCAGCAGCGTAGAAGGACAGGGAGATACGCAGTATTTT	CASSVEGQGDTQYF
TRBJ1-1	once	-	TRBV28	TGTGCCACCAAGGACCAGGGGAACACTGAAGCTTTCTTT	CATKDQGNTEAFF
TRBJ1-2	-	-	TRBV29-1	TGCAGCGTTGAGATAACAGGGCTCTCTGGCGGCTACACCTTC	CSVEITGLSGGYTF
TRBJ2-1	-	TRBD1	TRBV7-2	TGTGCCAGCAGCCTAACAGGGGGCCTTACAAATGAGCAGTTCTTC	CASSLTGGLTNEQFF
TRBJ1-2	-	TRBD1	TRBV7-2	TGTGCCAGCAGCATAAGGCAGGGGGAACTCGGCTACACCTTC	CASSIRQGELGYTF
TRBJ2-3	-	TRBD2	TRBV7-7	TGTGCTAGCAGCTTGGGACTAGGAGGAACAGATACGCAGTATTTT	CASSLGLGGTDTQYF
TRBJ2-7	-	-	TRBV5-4	TGTGCCAGCAGCTTGGACCGAGGGGAGCAGTACTTC	CASSLDRGEQYF
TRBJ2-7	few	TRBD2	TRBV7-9	TGTGCCAGCAGCTTAGGTCTAGCGGGAGCTTACGAGCAGTACTTC	CASSLGLAGAYEQYF
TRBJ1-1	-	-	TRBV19	TGTGCCAGTAGTATAGGTGGCGGGAACACTGAAGCTTTCTTT	CASSIGGGNTEAFF
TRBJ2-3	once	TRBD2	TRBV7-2	TGTGCCAGCAGCCAACTAGCGGGACCAGATACGCAGTATTTT	CASSQLAGPDTQYF
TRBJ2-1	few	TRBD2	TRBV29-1	TGCAGCGTTGAAGAGGGTCCTAGCGGGAGCAATGAGCAGTTCTTC	CSVEEGPSGSNEQFF
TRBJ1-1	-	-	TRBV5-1	TGCGCCAGCAGCCTTAGGGGCCCCACTGAAGCTTTCTTT	CASSLRGPTEAFF
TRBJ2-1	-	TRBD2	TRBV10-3	TGTGCCATCACACGAGCACAACTAGCGGGAGCTAGTGATGAGCAGTTCTTC	CAITRAQLAGASDEQFF
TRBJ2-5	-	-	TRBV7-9	TGTGCCAGCAGCTTGGGCAGGGAAATAGAGACCCAGTACTTC	CASSLGREIETQYF
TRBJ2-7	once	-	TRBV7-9	TGTGCCAGCAGCTTTTGGGGAGCCTACGAGCAGTACTTC	CASSFWGAYEQYF
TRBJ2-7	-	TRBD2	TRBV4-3	TGCGCCAGCAGCCTCAGCCCAGCGGGAGCATCTTACGAGCAGTACTTC	CASSLSPAGASYEQYF
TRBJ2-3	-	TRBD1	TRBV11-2	TGTGCCAGCAGCTCGATGACAGGGTGGACGACAGATACGCAGTATTTT	CASSSMTGWTTDTQYF
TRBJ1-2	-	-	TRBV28	TGTGCCAGCAGTCCCGGTAAAGGCTACACCTTC	CASSPGKGYTF
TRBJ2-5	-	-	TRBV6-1	TGTGCCAGCGGCCGGCAGCGACTTTCGGAGACCCAGTACTTC	CASGRQRLSETQYF